The 27 T cell receptor beta chains below all came from one sample that was sequenced in a study of cytomegalovirus exposure and HLA in healthy donors. Here immunoSEQ multiplex PCR was the method, and the copy in TCRdb shows in-frame clones only, minus some. Among 110,000 to 150,000 clones, around 93% were seen once, and the ten largest hold about 2%. Material for sequencing was PBMCs. These receptors were collected from a man aged 18 to 30 in good health and CMV-seropositive.

The chain carries TRBV7-9 and TRBJ2-7; D unresolved. The CDR3 has 15 amino acids. Germline V gene lookup returns CDR1 SEHNR and CDR2 FQNEAQ (reference sequence). Trimming removed 3 bases at V and 2 bases at J, with 14 bases between. This chain's CDR3 is CASSLGHGIPYEQYF. The CDR3 coding sequence is TGTGCCAGCAGCTTGGGCCATGGTATTCCCTACGAGCAGTACTTC.

The chain combines TRBV5-1 with TRBJ2-2; TRBD1 agrees at 7 bases. J was trimmed by 0 bases and V by 7 bases; bases with no gene match: 6. CDR3 length equals 15 residues. Germline lookup yields CDR1 SGHRS and CDR2 YFSETQ. The chain's CDR3 is CASGDSRANTGELFF. The CDR3 bases are TGCGCCAGCGGGGACAGTAGGGCGAACACCGGGGAGCTGTTTTTT. Looking up the rest from reference TRBV5-1 and TRBJ2-2 gives the full variable domain: KAGVTQTPRYLIKTRGQQVTLSCSPISGHRSVSWYQQTPGQGLQFLFEYFSETQRNKGNFPGRFSGRQFSNSRSEMNVSTLELGDSALYLCASGDSRANTGELFFGEGSRLTVL.

The chain is built from TRBV6-4 and TRBJ2-1; 11 bases are shared with TRBD2. This CDR3 spans 15 amino acids. CDR1 MRHNA and CDR2 SNTAGT come from the germline V gene. Trimming cost V 3 bases and J 4 bases; bases outside gene matches: 2. CDR3 sequence reads: CASSEGTSGYNEQFF. The CDR3, as DNA: TGTGCCAGCAGTGAGGGGACTAGCGGTTACAATGAGCAGTTCTTC.

CDR3 protein: CASSQRTSGAYEQYF. The CDR3 region has the DNA TGCGCCAGCAGCCAAAGGACTAGCGGAGCCTACGAGCAGTACTTC. The chain links TRBV4-1 to TRBJ2-7; TRBD2 aligns across 10 bases. CDR1 and CDR2 from the germline V gene are MGHRA and YSYEKL. The CDR3 consists of 15 residues. Germline trimming cut 2 bases from V and 2 bases from J; bases unmatched to any gene: 3.

The J gene is TRBJ2-5, the V gene TRBV5-4; 15 bases fit TRBD2. The CDR3 is made up of 14 amino acids. V dropped 8 bases and J dropped 5; count of bases not matched to a gene: 4. The germline V gene has CDR1 SGHNT and CDR2 YYREEE (reference sequence). The CDR3 here is CARGTSGRTETQYF. The CDR3, as DNA: TGTGCCAGAGGGACTAGCGGGAGGACGGAGACCCAGTACTTC.

The chain couples TRBV6-5 to TRBJ2-1; D might be TRBD2 (5 bases). The germline V gene has CDR1 MNHEY and CDR2 SVGAGI. The CDR3 runs 15 residues. The V end lost 7 bases, the J end lost 0 bases, and 13 bases lay between the germline ends. CDR3: CASTRSASSYNEQFF. DNA for the CDR3: TGTGCCAGCACCCGTAGCGCGAGCTCCTACAATGAGCAGTTCTTC.

For the CDR3, the DNA is TGTGCCAGCAGTTTAGGACCGGGACAGCCCCAGCATTTT. This gives the protein CASSLGPGQPQHF. This sequence joins TRBV28 and TRBJ1-5; D unclear. Trimming cost V 2 bases and J 7 bases, with 9 bases left between them. CDR1 is MDHEN, CDR2 SYDVKM, per germline. The CDR3 has 13 amino acids.

In DNA form, the CDR3 reads TGTGCCATCAGTGACCCGGACAGGGGGGGTTTGGAAAAACTGTTTTTT. Protein: CAISDPDRGGLEKLFF. The chain carries TRBV10-3 and TRBJ1-4; 10 positions agree with TRBD1. The CDR3 consists of 16 residues. Germline CDR1 ENHRY, CDR2 SYGVKD. J lost 8 bases, V lost 3 bases, and 9 bases had no gene match.

The chain has TRBV7-9 and TRBJ1-2; weak D call: TRBD1 (5 bases). This CDR3 spans 16 amino acids. Germline-derived CDR1 and CDR2 are SEHNR and FQNEAQ (reference sequence). Deletions cut 0 bases from V and 3 bases from J, with 14 bases between. In nucleotides, the CDR3 is TGTGCCAGCAGCTTAGCAGGGTGGGGCTTGGACTATGGCTACACCTTC. It is translated as CASSLAGWGLDYGYTF.

V is TRBV5-1 and J is TRBJ2-7; 11 bases map to TRBD2. Trimming took 5 bases from V and 3 from J; bases not matched to a gene: 7. The CDR3 sequence is 15 residues long. From germline, CDR1 is SGHRS and CDR2 YFSETQ. The CDR3 coding sequence is TGCGCCAGCAGAACCGGGACTAGCGGAAACTACGAGCAGTACTTC. It codes for CASRTGTSGNYEQYF.

The J gene is TRBJ1-6, the V gene TRBV6-1, with D unclear. In germline, CDR1 is MNHNS, CDR2 SASEGT. This CDR3 is 14 amino acids long. Trimming cost V 2 bases and J 8 bases, with 10 bases left between them. The CDR3 DNA follows: TGTGCCAGCAGTGAAAGGAGACCCTATTCACCCCTCCACTTT. Translated, it gives CASSERRPYSPLHF.

The chain carries TRBV6-1 and TRBJ2-1, with D perhaps TRBD2 (6 bases). CDR3 size: 15 residues. Trimming cost V 10 bases and J 4 bases, with 20 bases left between them. Germline V gene data show CDR1 as MNHNS and CDR2 as SASEGT. The CDR3, as DNA: TGTGCCATCAAAGAACGGGAGTTGCGGTACAATGAGCAGTTCTTC. The encoded protein is CAIKERELRYNEQFF.

The gene calls are TRBV7-8 and TRBJ2-7; 8 bases match TRBD2. This CDR3 is built from 16 residues. The ends lost 1 base at V and 2 bases at J; junction bases unmatched: 7. The germline gives CDR1 SGHVS, CDR2 FQNEAQ. Written as DNA, the CDR3 is TGTGCCAGCAGCTTAGGAATTCGGACTAGCCCCTACGAGCAGTACTTC. Its translation: CASSLGIRTSPYEQYF.

The chain recombines TRBV2 with TRBJ2-5; D gene uncertain. Germline V gives CDR1 SNHLY, CDR2 FYNNEI. Trimming left V 4 bases short and J 0 bases short, with 6 bases between. The CDR3 consists of 13 residues. The CDR3 here is CASSVEYQETQYF. Here the CDR3 DNA reads TGTGCCAGCAGTGTCGAGTACCAAGAGACCCAGTACTTC.

This clone was recorded only once. The chain combines TRBV5-4 with TRBJ2-4, with D maybe TRBD2 (6 bases). V lost 4 bases and J lost 1, with 12 bases in between. The CDR3 sequence is 15 residues long. Per germline, CDR1 SGHNT and CDR2 YYREEE (reference sequence). This chain's CDR3 is CASSGGTDAKNIQYF. DNA of the CDR3: TGTGCCAGCAGCGGGGGGACCGACGCCAAAAACATTCAGTACTTC.

The genes are TRBV6-5 and TRBJ2-7; TRBD2 matches 7 bases. This CDR3 contains 14 residues. Trimming at V came to 6 bases and at J to 2 bases, leaving 7 bases not matched to a gene. Per the germline V gene, CDR1 is MNHEY and CDR2 is SVGAGI. CDR3 residues: CASRSGRSTYEQYF. The CDR3 DNA is TGTGCCAGCAGATCCGGGAGGTCAACCTACGAGCAGTACTTC.

This chain uses TRBV5-1 with TRBJ1-1; 7 bases match TRBD1. J gave up 7 bases and V 4 bases, and 7 bases lay outside the gene matches. Germline V CDR1 and CDR2: SGHRS, YFSETQ. The CDR3 totals 13 residues. The CDR3 is CASSPTGTVEAFF. The CDR3 coding sequence is TGCGCCAGCAGCCCTACGGGGACAGTTGAAGCTTTCTTT.

About this clone itself: The sample holds other DNA sequences that translate to the same CDR3. The V and J genes are TRBV11-2 and TRBJ2-7; TRBD2 agrees at 8 bases. The CDR3 covers 13 residues. The germline CDR1 and CDR2 sequences are SGHAT and FQNNGV. Unmatched junction bases numbered 0, after V lost 1 base and J lost 4 bases. The CDR3 region has the DNA TGTGCCAGCAGCTTAGGCGGGGGGTACGAGCAGTACTTC. This sequence encodes CASSLGGGYEQYF.

This clone was counted a single time. V gene TRBV18 combines with J gene TRBJ1-2, with D perhaps TRBD1 (5 bases). In germline, CDR1 is KGHSH, CDR2 LQKENI. The V end was cut by 2 bases, the J end by 4 bases, with 11 bases between. This CDR3 contains 14 residues. The CDR3 loop is CASSPTGMVYGYTF. In DNA form, the CDR3 reads TGTGCCAGCTCACCAACAGGAATGGTCTATGGCTACACCTTC.

The rearrangement uses TRBV27 and TRBJ2-3, with D unresolved. Deletions cut 6 bases from V and 0 bases from J, with 13 bases between. The CDR3 runs 15 residues. The V gene's germline CDR1 is MNHEY and CDR2 SMNVEV (reference sequence). The CDR3 nucleotides read TGTGCCAGCAGCATGTTGGCGGTTAGCACAGATACGCAGTATTTT. This gives the protein CASSMLAVSTDTQYF.

The chain links TRBV19 to TRBJ1-2; perhaps TRBD1 as D (6 bases). The CDR3 is made up of 16 amino acids. Germline values: CDR1 LNHDA, CDR2 SQIVND (reference sequence). V lost 5 bases to trimming and J lost 6 bases, with 22 bases between them. CDR3 nucleotides: TGTGCCAGTAGTTCTGTGACACCCTCAAAGGGGGATGGCTACACCTTC. This gives the protein CASSSVTPSKGDGYTF.

The rearrangement joins TRBV6-1 to TRBJ1-1; D unclear. The CDR3 has 13 amino acids. Germline lookup yields CDR1 MNHNS and CDR2 SASEGT. V lost 2 bases, J lost 1 base, and 5 bases lay in between. The CDR3 loop reads CASSEHRNTEAFF. The DNA of the CDR3 is TGTGCCAGCAGTGAACACAGGAACACTGAAGCTTTCTTT.

V is TRBV28 and J is TRBJ2-3; weak D call: TRBD1 (6 bases). In germline, CDR1 is MDHEN, CDR2 SYDVKM. This CDR3 region has 15 residues. The germline V and J ends were trimmed by 5 bases and 3 bases, with 15 bases remaining between them. The CDR3 region has the DNA TGTGCCAGCAGTGCCCAACAGGGTCTAACAGATACGCAGTATTTT. This gives the protein CASSAQQGLTDTQYF.

This chain uses TRBV10-3 with TRBJ2-3, with D tentatively TRBD2 (6 bases). The CDR3 totals 16 residues. CDR1 and CDR2 (germline): ENHRY, SYGVKD. V was clipped by 10 bases and J by 5 bases, with 25 bases between them. This chain's CDR3 is CATHRGPGSPIDTQYF. The CDR3 bases are TGTGCCACCCACCGAGGGCCCGGGAGCCCCATAGATACGCAGTATTTT.

The V and J genes are TRBV18 and TRBJ1-1; D is unclear. CDR1 is KGHSH and CDR2 is LQKENI in the germline V gene. The CDR3 loop spans 14 amino acids. V lost 2 bases, J lost 0 bases, and 7 bases lay in between. The CDR3, as DNA: TGTGCCAGCTCACCAACAGCCCTGAACACTGAAGCTTTCTTT. Translated, it gives CASSPTALNTEAFF.

V and J are TRBV6-5 and TRBJ2-1, with 10 nucleotides matching TRBD2. The CDR3 is 16 residues long. Looked up from germline, CDR1 is MNHEY and CDR2 is SVGAGI. V was pared by 2 bases and J by 9 bases, with 10 bases of the junction left unmatched. The DNA of the CDR3 is TGTGCCAGCAGTTACAGCCTAGCGGGAGTATCGGCTGAGCAGTTCTTC. Its translation: CASSYSLAGVSAEQFF.

Remarks on this clone: Other DNA sequences of this sample code for an identical CDR3. The J gene is TRBJ2-3, the V gene TRBV27, with D uncertain. This CDR3 contains 13 residues. With 3 bases removed from V and 1 base from J, the gap between germline ends came to 5 bases. CDR1 and CDR2 (germline): MNHEY, SMNVEV (reference sequence). The CDR3 nucleotides read TGTGCCAGCAGTTTTCCGGGCACAGATACGCAGTATTTT. Translated: CASSFPGTDTQYF.